This T cell receptor beta chain emerged from a study of T-cell memory formation after mild COVID-19. CDR1 SGHRS and CDR2 YFSETQ come from the germline V gene. CDR3 size: 16 residues. V gave up 5 bases and J gave up 0 bases, with 12 bases separating them. Study conclusions and caveats: Memory sampled before infection contained some responding clones, suggesting cross-reactive memory joined. Balance between CD4 and CD8 was seen in clones contracting day 15 to 85, and a CD4+ lean was seen in later expanders.

As for this clonotype: The antigen is undetermined.

TCRdb reprocessed the 5' RACE reads with MiXCR, giving one entry per CDR3 protein. The sample has roughly 400,000 distinct CDR3 sequences; approximately 15% are singletons. The material sequenced was PBMCs or a T cell subset sorted from them (not recorded which). The clonotype comes from a man between 18 and 29 years old who had mild COVID-19 (a few samples of this study predate the infection). Cell type and time point are not known. This chain connects TRBV5-1 to TRBJ2-6; no firm D call. Written as DNA, the CDR3 is TGCGCCAGCAGGTCCGGACCCGTCTCTGGGGCCAACGTCCTGACTTTC. It is translated as CASRSGPVSGANVLTF.